One and the same sample provided the 26 T cell receptor beta chains below, sequenced in a study of vaccination and CD4 T cells after COVID-19. Treatment: roughly nine-day PBMC culture with coronavirus spike peptide pools or control peptides (ViraFEST assay). Scientists ran DNA taken from cultured CD4+ T cells through the Oncomine TCR Beta short-read assay for sequencing. TCRdb reprocessed the PCR reads via MiXCR and lists one record per CDR3 protein. There are about 15,000 distinct CDR3 sequences in the sample; about half occur only once, and 15% to 20% lies in the top ten. These receptors have no identified antigens. Here the sequenced sample was CD4+ T cells from blood, cultured in vitro, taken before SARS-CoV-2 vaccination. The receptors originated from a human donor who had recovered from COVID-19.

This clonotype occurred a few times. The chain employs TRBV4-2 and TRBJ2-3, with 9 positions matching TRBD2. The J segment lost 4 bases and the V segment lost 1 base, leaving 6 bases of the junction unmatched. The CDR3 is made up of 16 amino acids. CDR1 LGHNA and CDR2 YNFKEQ come from the germline V gene. The chain's CDR3 is CASSQAGGRAADTQYF. For the CDR3, the DNA is TGTGCCAGCAGCCAAGCTGGCGGGAGGGCCGCAGATACGCAGTATTTT.

This clonotype was seen more than once but under ten times. V gene TRBV18 combines with J gene TRBJ1-2; possibly TRBD1 for D (5 bases). The CDR3 has 14 residues. Germline V CDR1 and CDR2: KGHSH, LQKENI. V lost 3 bases to trimming and J lost 5 bases, with 13 bases between them. This CDR3 is CASSPGGGTYGYTF. The CDR3 region has the DNA TGTGCCAGCTCACCTGGCGGAGGGACGTATGGCTACACCTTC.

CDR3 region: CASTLAGQGASEQYF. The CDR3 nucleotides are TGTGCCAGCACCCTGGCCGGACAGGGGGCCTCCGAGCAGTACTTC. The genes are TRBV7-2 and TRBJ2-7; 11 bases are a match to TRBD1. V was clipped by 7 bases and J by 6 bases; unmatched bases: 11. The germline gives CDR1 SGHTA, CDR2 FQGNSA. The CDR3 spans 15 residues.

This chain connects TRBV20-1 to TRBJ2-3; TRBD2 agrees at 9 bases. The trim removed 5 bases at V and 2 bases at J, leaving 8 bases unmatched. The germline gives CDR1 DFQATT, CDR2 SNEGSKA (reference sequence). This CDR3 contains 15 residues. The CDR3 nucleotides are TGCAGTGCTCTGTCCGCGGGAGGGGACACAGATACGCAGTATTTT. Amino acids: CSALSAGGDTDTQYF.

V is TRBV7-2 and J is TRBJ2-2; D not resolved. There are 17 residues in the CDR3. V lost 2 bases and J 3 bases, leaving 16 bases between the germline ends. Germline V gives CDR1 SGHTA, CDR2 FQGNSA. This CDR3 reads CASSLRIRNGDTGELFF. CDR3 in DNA: TGTGCCAGCAGCTTAAGAATTAGGAATGGGGACACCGGGGAGCTGTTTTTT.

The chain combines TRBV7-9 with TRBJ2-7; 7 nucleotides align to TRBD1. V was pared by 2 bases and J by 0 bases, with 4 bases of the junction left unmatched. Germline CDR1 SEHNR, CDR2 FQNEAQ (reference sequence). This CDR3 has 15 residues. The CDR3 DNA sequence: TGTGCCAGCAGCTTACAAGGACAGGCCTCCTACGAGCAGTACTTC. Its protein product is CASSLQGQASYEQYF.

This clonotype has just a few counts. This chain uses TRBV4-2 with TRBJ1-6, with D uncertain. Germline V gene data show CDR1 as LGHNA and CDR2 as YNFKEQ. The ends were cut back, 1 base at V and 0 bases at J, with 10 bases in the middle. The CDR3 contains 17 residues. The CDR3 DNA follows: TGTGCCAGCAGCCAAGGATCTAGTAGCTCCTATAATTCACCCCTCCACTTT. Translating it yields CASSQGSSSSYNSPLHF.

This rearrangement joins TRBV7-3 to TRBJ2-2; D call uncertain. The germline CDR1 and CDR2 sequences are SGHTA and FQGTGA. V dropped 1 base and J dropped 8 bases, with 11 bases sitting between them. The CDR3 runs 14 residues. The CDR3 loop is CASSLILDQGELFF. Written as DNA, the CDR3 is TGTGCCAGCAGCTTAATCCTTGACCAAGGGGAGCTGTTTTTT.

This sequence joins TRBV20-1 and TRBJ2-5; TRBD2 matches at 9 bases. This CDR3 spans 15 amino acids. Germline-derived CDR1 and CDR2 are DFQATT and SNEGSKA (reference sequence). Trimming at V came to 7 bases and at J to 2 bases, leaving 11 bases not matched to a gene. CDR3 in amino acids: CSVSGSTGIQETQYF. In nucleotides, the CDR3 is TGCAGTGTTAGCGGGAGTACGGGGATACAAGAGACCCAGTACTTC.

This clonotype was found a few times. The V call is TRBV6-4, the J call TRBJ2-2; D gene uncertain. Germline CDR1 MRHNA, CDR2 SNTAGT. The CDR3 has 13 amino acids. The V and J ends lost 3 bases and 3 bases respectively, with 5 bases between them. The CDR3 nucleotides read TGTGCCAGCAGTGAGTCCGACACCGGGGAGCTGTTTTTT. Protein product: CASSESDTGELFF.

This clonotype has a handful of counts. The DNA of the CDR3 is TGTGCCAGCAGCTTTAAATTGATAGCGGGGGACGAAGAGACCCAGTACTTC. Translated, it gives CASSFKLIAGDEETQYF. The rearrangement uses TRBV7-8 and TRBJ2-5; TRBD2 matches 9 bases. CDR1 is SGHVS and CDR2 is FQNEAQ in the germline V gene. Germline trimming cut 3 bases from V and 3 bases from J; bases unmatched to any gene: 11. CDR3 length equals 17 residues.

The rearrangement links TRBV6-1 to TRBJ2-5; D remains unclear. V dropped 7 bases and J dropped 5 bases, with 11 bases sitting between them. Germline V lookup: CDR1 MNHNS, CDR2 SASEGT. The CDR3 runs to 12 residues. The CDR3 DNA reads TGTGCCAGCACCAGGACCCGGGAGACCCAGTACTTC. This translates into CASTRTRETQYF.

This clonotype has more than one count but fewer than ten. This sequence joins TRBV6-1 and TRBJ1-6; no definite D call. CDR3 length: 13 amino acids. V lost 6 bases, J lost 6 bases, and 9 bases lay in between. Germline V gene data show CDR1 as MNHNS and CDR2 as SASEGT. In nucleotides, the CDR3 is TGTGCCAGCAGCCCCTACAGTAATTCACCCCTCCACTTT. As protein: CASSPYSNSPLHF.

The V and J genes are TRBV7-9 and TRBJ2-3; D is undetermined. The CDR3 is made up of 13 amino acids. Germline CDR1 reads SEHNR; CDR2 reads FQNEAQ (reference sequence). V dropped 4 bases and J dropped 4 bases, with 9 bases sitting between them. CDR3 amino acids: CASSSLNSDTQYF. In DNA, the CDR3 is TGTGCCAGCAGCTCCCTCAATTCAGATACGCAGTATTTT.

This chain uses TRBV6-1 with TRBJ2-7; weak D call: TRBD2 (5 bases). V lost 8 bases to trimming and J lost 0 bases, with 11 bases between them. The CDR3 length is 13 residues. The germline gives CDR1 MNHNS, CDR2 SASEGT. The CDR3 region is CASGSPNSYEQYF. The CDR3 region has the DNA TGTGCCAGCGGGAGTCCAAACTCCTACGAGCAGTACTTC.

This clonotype has just a few counts. The chain carries TRBV20-1 and TRBJ2-2; 10 nucleotides line up with TRBD1. The V and J ends lost 5 bases and 5 bases, in that order; junction bases with no gene match: 5. The CDR3 spans 14 residues. Germline CDR1 reads DFQATT; CDR2 reads SNEGSKA (reference sequence). The CDR3 nucleotides read TGCAGTGCTGAGACAGGGGGCTTTACCGGGGAGCTGTTTTTT. Translating it yields CSAETGGFTGELFF.

The genes are TRBV6-1 and TRBJ1-5, with D possibly being TRBD1 (5 bases). V lost 4 bases, J lost 2 bases, and 24 bases lay in between. The CDR3 sequence is 19 residues long. Germline V gives CDR1 MNHNS, CDR2 SASEGT. This chain's CDR3 is CASSALPGQIARGNQPQHF. As DNA, the CDR3 is TGTGCCAGCAGTGCCCTCCCGGGGCAAATCGCCCGAGGCAATCAGCCCCAGCATTTT.

V is TRBV7-2 and J is TRBJ1-2, with D tentatively TRBD1 (6 bases). CDR1 and CDR2 (germline): SGHTA, FQGNSA. The ends were cut back, 1 base at V and 5 bases at J, with 8 bases in the middle. CDR3 length: 13 residues. In DNA, the CDR3 is TGTGCCAGCAGCTTAGGGGGGCATTATGGCTACACCTTC. Translating it yields CASSLGGHYGYTF.

V gene TRBV7-9 combines with J gene TRBJ2-1; 9 nucleotides line up with TRBD2. From germline, CDR1 is SEHNR and CDR2 FQNEAQ (reference sequence). V was pared by 6 bases and J by 4 bases, with 7 bases of the junction left unmatched. CDR3 length: 15 amino acids. DNA of the CDR3: TGTGCCAGCAGGGGCCTAGCGGGATTTTACAATGAGCAGTTCTTC. Its protein is CASRGLAGFYNEQFF.

The V and J genes are TRBV6-1 and TRBJ2-7; D ambiguous. V was pared by 6 bases and J by 7 bases, with 10 bases between. The germline gives CDR1 MNHNS, CDR2 SASEGT. CDR3 length: 11 residues. The CDR3 DNA is TGTGCCAGCAGCCCGAAATGGGAGCAGTACTTC. This translates into CASSPKWEQYF.

V is TRBV5-1 and J is TRBJ2-1; D is tentatively TRBD1 or TRBD2 (6 bases each). V lost 4 bases and J lost 5, with 16 bases in between. This CDR3 contains 15 residues. CDR1 is SGHRS and CDR2 is YFSETQ in the germline V gene. This chain's CDR3 is CASSNPSGANNEQFF. The CDR3 DNA follows: TGCGCCAGCAGCAATCCCTCGGGGGCGAACAATGAGCAGTTCTTC.

The chain couples TRBV10-2 to TRBJ1-4; D perhaps matches TRBD1 (6 bases). V shed 4 bases and J shed 4 bases, with 10 bases lying between them. The CDR3 is made up of 14 amino acids. Germline V gene sequence: CDR1 WSHSY, CDR2 SAAADI. The DNA for the CDR3 is TGCGCCAGCAGTGGAAGGGACATTAATGAAAAACTGTTTTTT. Translating it yields CASSGRDINEKLFF.

This rearrangement joins TRBV24-1 to TRBJ2-7; 7 nucleotides match TRBD1. CDR1 KGHDR and CDR2 SFDVKD come from the germline V gene. The CDR3 consists of 15 residues. The V and J ends lost 4 bases and 5 bases, in that order; junction bases with no gene match: 10. CDR3 nucleotide sequence: TGTGCCACCAGTGACTCCGACAGGGTTAGCCACGAGCAGTACTTC. Translation gives CATSDSDRVSHEQYF.

This clonotype was picked up a small number of times. V gene TRBV7-6 combines with J gene TRBJ1-2; unclear D gene. Germline loops: CDR1 SGHVS, CDR2 FNYEAQ. Trimming pared 3 bases from V and 2 bases from J, leaving 13 bases between. The CDR3 covers 15 residues. The CDR3: CASSFFGSQNYGYTF. In nucleotides, the CDR3 is TGTGCCAGCAGCTTTTTCGGTTCGCAGAACTATGGCTACACCTTC. Drawing the rest from reference TRBV7-6 and TRBJ1-2, the complete variable domain is GAGVSQSPRYKVTKRGQDVALRCDPISGHVSLYWYRQALGQGPEFLTYFNYEAQQDKSGLPNDRFSAERPEGSISTLTIQRTEQRDSAMYRCASSFFGSQNYGYTFGSGTRLTVV.

In its sample, this clonotype was seen once. J is TRBJ2-6 and V is TRBV5-1; 16 bases agree with TRBD2. With 0 bases clipped from V and 0 bases from J, the junction kept 3 bases outside the gene matches. The CDR3 sequence is 20 residues long. The germline gives CDR1 SGHRS, CDR2 YFSETQ. CDR3: CASSLAGTSGRASGANVLTF. As DNA, the CDR3 is TGCGCCAGCAGCTTGGCCGGGACTAGCGGGAGGGCCTCTGGGGCCAACGTCCTGACTTTC.

This chain connects TRBV2 to TRBJ2-1; D might be TRBD1 (5 bases). CDR1 and CDR2 (germline): SNHLY, FYNNEI. This CDR3 has 15 amino acids. The germline V and J ends were trimmed by 2 bases and 10 bases, with 18 bases remaining between them. The CDR3 coding sequence is TGTGCCAGCAGTGAACTCCTAGGGGTAGTCGGGGAGCAGTTCTTC. Protein product: CASSELLGVVGEQFF.